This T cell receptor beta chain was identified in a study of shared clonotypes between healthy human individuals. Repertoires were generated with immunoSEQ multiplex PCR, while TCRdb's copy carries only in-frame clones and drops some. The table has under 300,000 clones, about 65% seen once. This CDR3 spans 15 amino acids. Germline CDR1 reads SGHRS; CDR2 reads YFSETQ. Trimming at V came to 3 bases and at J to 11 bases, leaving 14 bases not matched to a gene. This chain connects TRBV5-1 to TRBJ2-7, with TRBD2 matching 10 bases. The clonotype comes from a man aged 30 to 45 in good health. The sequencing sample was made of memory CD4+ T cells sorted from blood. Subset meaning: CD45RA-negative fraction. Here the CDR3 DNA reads TGCGCCAGCAGCTCTACTAGCGGGGTAACTTGGTTAGAGTACTTC. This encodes CASSSTSGVTWLEYF.